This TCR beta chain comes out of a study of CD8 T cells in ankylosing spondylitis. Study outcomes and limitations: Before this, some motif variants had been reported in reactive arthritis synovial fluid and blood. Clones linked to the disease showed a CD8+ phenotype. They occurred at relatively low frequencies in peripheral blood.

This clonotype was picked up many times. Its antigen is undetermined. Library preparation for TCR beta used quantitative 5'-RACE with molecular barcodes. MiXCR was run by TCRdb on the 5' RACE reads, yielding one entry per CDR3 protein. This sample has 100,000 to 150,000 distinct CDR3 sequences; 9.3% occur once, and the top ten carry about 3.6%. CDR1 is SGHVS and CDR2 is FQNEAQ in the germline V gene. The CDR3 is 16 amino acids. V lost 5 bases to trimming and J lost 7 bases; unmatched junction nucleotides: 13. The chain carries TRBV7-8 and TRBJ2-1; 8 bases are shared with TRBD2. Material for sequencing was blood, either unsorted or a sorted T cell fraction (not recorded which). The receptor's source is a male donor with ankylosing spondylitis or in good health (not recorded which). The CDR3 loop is CASSPYTSGAGNEQFF. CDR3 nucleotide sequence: TGTGCCAGCAGCCCCTACACTAGCGGAGCTGGGAATGAGCAGTTCTTC. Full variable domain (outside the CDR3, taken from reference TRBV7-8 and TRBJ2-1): GAGVSQSPRYKVAKRGQDVALRCDPISGHVSLFWYQQALGQGPEFLTYFQNEAQLDKSGLPSDRFFAERPEGSVSTLKIQRTQQEDSAVYLCASSPYTSGAGNEQFFGPGTRLTVL.